The 22 T cell receptor beta chains below all came from one sample that was sequenced in a study of T cell responses to AZD1222 COVID-19 vaccine. The protocol was immunoSEQ multiplex PCR, while the TCRdb copy is restricted to in-frame clones and leaves out a portion. The sample carries fewer than 7,000 clones, around 87% recorded once. Material: peripheral blood, obtained 28 days after the second AZD1222 dose. The receptors were sampled from an adult who received the AZD1222 COVID-19 vaccine.

The rearrangement links TRBV27 to TRBJ1-2, with a tentative D call TRBD1 (5 bases). CDR3 length: 15 residues. Between the trimmed V and J ends, which lost 7 bases and 3 bases, there was a span of 18 bases. Germline CDR1 is MNHEY and CDR2 is SMNVEV (reference sequence). Here the CDR3 reads CASKIGHSRDYGYTF. The CDR3 nucleotides read TGTGCCAGCAAGATCGGACACAGTAGGGACTATGGCTACACCTTC.

J is TRBJ1-1 and V is TRBV6-5; D is perhaps TRBD1 (5 bases). Germline CDR1 and CDR2: MNHEY and SVGAGI. This CDR3 region has 14 residues. The V end lost 0 bases, the J end lost 7 bases, and 12 bases lay between the germline ends. CDR3 residues: CASSYSRGRGEAFF. The CDR3, as DNA: TGTGCCAGCAGTTACTCCCGGGGGAGGGGTGAAGCTTTCTTT.

The V gene is TRBV7-3, the J gene TRBJ2-2; TRBD2 matches 8 bases. CDR1 and CDR2 (germline): SGHTA, FQGTGA. V dropped 1 base and J dropped 7; count of bases not matched to a gene: 5. The CDR3 has 15 amino acids. CDR3 in amino acids: CASSLRGLGVGELFF. DNA for the CDR3: TGTGCCAGCAGCTTAAGGGGACTAGGTGTCGGGGAGCTGTTTTTT.

V usage is TRBV18 and J usage is TRBJ1-2, with D possibly being TRBD1 (5 bases). Germline CDR1 KGHSH, CDR2 LQKENI. The CDR3 covers 15 residues. V dropped 3 bases and J dropped 2 bases, with 13 bases sitting between them. CDR3 protein: CASSPLDNFNYGYTF. DNA of the CDR3: TGTGCCAGCTCACCCTTGGACAACTTCAACTATGGCTACACCTTC.

The J gene is TRBJ2-2, the V gene TRBV5-4, with TRBD2 as a possible D gene (5 bases). This CDR3 comprises 15 residues. Trimming left V 0 bases short and J 4 bases short, with 10 bases between. CDR1 is SGHNT, CDR2 YYREEE, per germline (reference sequence). CDR3 sequence (DNA): TGTGCCAGCAGCTTGGGGGGAGCTGGCACCGGGGAGCTGTTTTTT. Amino acid sequence: CASSLGGAGTGELFF.

This clone turned up a few times. The V and J genes are TRBV12-5 and TRBJ2-5; D ambiguous. The CDR3 has 11 residues. Deletions cut 6 bases from V and 7 bases from J, with 9 bases between. CDR1 is LGHNT and CDR2 is FRNRAP in the germline V gene. CDR3 protein: CASGHEWTQYF. CDR3 DNA: TGTGCTAGTGGCCATGAGTGGACCCAGTACTTC.

J is TRBJ2-2 and V is TRBV6-6; TRBD1 matches at 11 bases. This CDR3 is built from 16 residues. V trimming: 6 bases; J trimming: 8 bases; junction bases outside the gene matches: 11. Germline V gene data show CDR1 as MNHNY and CDR2 as SVGAGI (reference sequence). CDR3 loop: CASSPRGQGARGELFF. For the CDR3, the DNA is TGTGCCAGCAGCCCCCGAGGACAGGGGGCGAGGGGGGAGCTGTTTTTT.

V gene TRBV7-2 combines with J gene TRBJ2-3; 9 bases agree with TRBD1. The CDR3 is 15 amino acids. CDR1 and CDR2 (germline): SGHTA, FQGNSA. The J segment lost 1 base and the V segment lost 6 bases, leaving 5 bases of the junction unmatched. The CDR3 reads CASRLQGAGTDTQYF. The CDR3 DNA follows: TGTGCCAGCAGGCTACAGGGGGCCGGCACAGATACGCAGTATTTT.

This clone appeared a few times. The J gene is TRBJ2-2, the V gene TRBV11-3; TRBD2 agrees at 9 bases. The germline V gene encodes CDR1 SGHNT and CDR2 YENEEA. CDR3 length: 15 residues. V was pared by 4 bases and J by 7 bases, with 7 bases of the junction left unmatched. Here the CDR3 reads CASSSKLAGSGELFF. The DNA of the CDR3 is TGTGCCAGCAGCTCAAAGCTAGCGGGGAGCGGGGAGCTGTTTTTT. Together with reference TRBV11-3 and TRBJ2-2, the CDR3 gives the full variable domain: EAGVVQSPRYKIIEKKQPVAFWCNPISGHNTLYWYLQNLGQGPELLIRYENEEAVDDSQLPKDRFSAERLKGVDSTLKIQPAELGDSAVYLCASSSKLAGSGELFFGEGSRLTVL.

CDR3 sequence (DNA): TGTGCCAGTAGTAATCGTGGGTCTGAAGCTTTCTTT. It codes for CASSNRGSEAFF. The chain uses TRBV19 and TRBJ1-1, with D uncertain. The CDR3 loop spans 12 amino acids. CDR1 and CDR2 from the germline V gene are LNHDA and SQIVND (reference sequence). Trimming stripped 4 bases from V and 6 bases from J, with 9 bases between.

The rearrangement uses TRBV12-3 or TRBV12-4 and TRBJ1-4; D might be TRBD1 (5 bases). V was shortened by 3 bases and J by 8 bases, with 10 bases between the two germline ends. CDR3 length equals 13 residues. CDR3 nucleotide sequence: TGTGCCAGCAGTTTTGGGGGTCGGGAAAAACTGTTTTTT. It specifies CASSFGGREKLFF.

This clone was recorded only once. The V gene is TRBV7-2, the J gene TRBJ1-1; D unresolved. The germline V and J ends were trimmed by 4 bases and 3 bases, with 12 bases remaining between them. Germline-derived CDR1 and CDR2 are SGHTA and FQGNSA. This CDR3 has 14 residues. The CDR3 DNA reads as TGTGCCAGCAGCTGGGGTAGGGCAGACACTGAAGCTTTCTTT. It yields the protein CASSWGRADTEAFF. The whole variable domain, filled in from reference TRBV7-2 and TRBJ1-1, reads GAGVSQSPSNKVTEKGKDVELRCDPISGHTALYWYRQSLGQGLEFLIYFQGNSAPDKSGLPSDRFSAERTGGSVSTLTIQRTQQEDSAVYLCASSWGRADTEAFFGQGTRLTVV.

V and J are TRBV4-2 and TRBJ2-5; maybe TRBD2 (6 bases). From germline, CDR1 is LGHNA and CDR2 YNFKEQ. Trimming left V 0 bases short and J 4 bases short, with 12 bases between. This CDR3 region has 15 residues. The DNA of the CDR3 is TGTGCCAGCAGCCAAGACCCGGGGACTGGAGAGACCCAGTACTTC. This codes for CASSQDPGTGETQYF.

The V call is TRBV5-5, the J call TRBJ2-1; perhaps TRBD2 as D (5 bases). CDR1 SGHKS and CDR2 YYEKEE come from the germline V gene (reference sequence). The V end lost 0 bases, the J end lost 6 bases, and 22 bases lay between the germline ends. There are 18 residues in the CDR3. CDR3 in DNA: TGTGCCAGCAGCTTGGGAGCCTCCCTTTGGACTGAGGGCAATGAGCAGTTCTTC. It is translated as CASSLGASLWTEGNEQFF.

The CDR3 reads CASSQQGGTYNEQFF. CDR3 in DNA: TGTGCCAGCAGCCAACAAGGGGGGACCTACAATGAGCAGTTCTTC. The chain joins TRBV3-1 (or the pseudogene TRBV3-2) to TRBJ2-1, with D perhaps matching TRBD1 or TRBD2 (6 bases each). The length of the CDR3 is 15 residues. The germline V gene has CDR1 LGHDT and CDR2 YNNKEL (reference sequence). Trimming shortened V by 2 bases and J by 2 bases, and 10 bases separated the two germline ends.

The genes are TRBV4-1 and TRBJ1-5; D not resolved. Trimming removed 0 bases from V and 4 bases from J, with 16 bases in between. The CDR3 is 17 amino acids. Germline V gives CDR1 MGHRA, CDR2 YSYEKL. CDR3: CASSQDPREGWNQPQHF. The CDR3, as DNA: TGCGCCAGCAGCCAAGATCCTAGGGAGGGTTGGAATCAGCCCCAGCATTTT.

This chain's CDR3 is CASSLVTSGSYEQYF. The CDR3 DNA reads TGTGCCAGCAGCTTGGTAACTAGCGGGAGTTACGAGCAGTACTTC. This chain uses TRBV5-4 with TRBJ2-7; 11 bases match TRBD2. The CDR3 extends over 15 amino acids. CDR1 and CDR2 (germline): SGHNT, YYREEE (reference sequence). With V trimmed by 0 bases and J by 4 bases, 3 bases remained unmatched.

The V gene is TRBV6-5, the J gene TRBJ1-4; 7 positions agree with TRBD1. The CDR3 loop spans 13 amino acids. Germline V gives CDR1 MNHEY, CDR2 SVGAGI. The J segment lost 7 bases and the V segment lost 6 bases, leaving 5 bases of the junction unmatched. In nucleotides, the CDR3 is TGTGCCAGCAGCGAGACAGGGCGTGAAAAACTGTTTTTT. Protein: CASSETGREKLFF.

J is TRBJ2-1 and V is TRBV10-3, with 9 bases identical to TRBD1. Germline V CDR1 and CDR2: ENHRY, SYGVKD. This CDR3 spans 14 amino acids. J gave up 7 bases and V 10 bases, and 11 bases lay outside the gene matches. CDR3 loop: CATYPGTGSNEQFF. CDR3 DNA: TGTGCCACGTACCCCGGGACAGGGTCAAATGAGCAGTTCTTC.

V is TRBV28 and J is TRBJ1-2; D uncertain. The CDR3 covers 13 residues. Germline-derived CDR1 and CDR2 are MDHEN and SYDVKM. Trimming removed 4 bases from V and 5 bases from J, with 11 bases in between. CDR3 loop: CASSSELGYGYTF. The DNA of the CDR3 is TGTGCCAGCAGTTCCGAGCTCGGGTATGGCTACACCTTC.

The chain couples TRBV6-6 to TRBJ1-1, with D uncertain. The CDR3 runs to 13 residues. V lost 5 bases, J lost 1 base, and 8 bases lay in between. The V gene's germline CDR1 is MNHNY and CDR2 SVGAGI (reference sequence). The CDR3 sequence: CASSGLGNTEAFF. The CDR3, as DNA: TGTGCCAGCAGTGGACTGGGGAACACTGAAGCTTTCTTT.

The chain has TRBV18 and TRBJ2-2, with D unclear. This CDR3 contains 16 residues. Germline CDR1 is KGHSH and CDR2 is LQKENI. With 8 bases removed from V and 4 bases from J, the gap between germline ends came to 20 bases. CDR3 in amino acids: CASRRGRSLLTGELFF. For the CDR3, the DNA is TGTGCCAGCCGCCGAGGACGGTCCCTTCTCACCGGGGAGCTGTTTTTT.